The clone carrying this T cell receptor (beta chain) was observed a handful of times. Germline V gene sequence: CDR1 SEHNR, CDR2 FQNEAQ (reference sequence). CDR3 size: 14 residues. V was pared by 2 bases and J by 5 bases, with 10 bases between. This specimen comes from a study of cytomegalovirus exposure and HLA in healthy donors. Study context: Within an early data release were about 80 million unique TCRs drawn from HLA-typed donors.

PCR was performed using 60 Vbeta and 13 Jbeta primers. Libraries were prepared by immunoSEQ multiplex PCR; TCRdb keeps only in-frame clonotypes and omits some of them. The sample records around 200,000 clones, just under 75% being singletons. Sequenced input: PBMCs. The TCR was taken from a young man in good health and CMV-seropositive. The V gene is TRBV7-9, the J gene TRBJ2-1, with D maybe TRBD1 (5 bases). CDR3 DNA sequence: TGTGCCAGCAGCTTATACAGGACCCACAATGAGCAGTTCTTC. Translated: CASSLYRTHNEQFF.